These 25 T cell receptor beta chains originate from one sample sequenced in a study of T-cell memory formation after mild COVID-19. In TCRdb, the 5' RACE reads were re-called with MiXCR into one record per CDR3 protein. The top ten clones hold around 20% of a sample with more than 300,000 distinct CDR3 sequences, roughly 19% of them seen once. Sequenced material: PBMCs or a T cell subset sorted from them (not recorded which). Every receptor here comes from a man aged 18 to 29 who had mild COVID-19 (a few samples of this study predate the infection). Cell type and time point are not known.

V and J are TRBV20-1 and TRBJ2-6; TRBD1 might be the D (5 bases). V dropped 1 base and J dropped 2 bases, with 6 bases sitting between them. Germline V gene sequence: CDR1 DFQATT, CDR2 SNEGSKA (reference sequence). CDR3 length: 14 residues. The CDR3 here is CSARGGAGANVLTF. CDR3 nucleotide sequence: TGCAGTGCTAGAGGGGGCGCTGGGGCCAACGTCCTGACTTTC.

V usage is TRBV5-4 and J usage is TRBJ2-5; 7 nucleotides match TRBD1. Losses at the gene ends were 0 bases for V and 3 bases for J; bases not matched to a gene: 5. The CDR3 is 15 amino acids. Germline CDR1 and CDR2: SGHNT and YYREEE (reference sequence). The chain's CDR3 is CASSLGDRREETQYF. CDR3 in DNA: TGTGCCAGCAGCTTGGGGGACAGACGGGAAGAGACCCAGTACTTC.

This chain links TRBV7-8 with TRBJ2-3; D is ambiguous. V dropped 2 bases and J dropped 4 bases, with 10 bases sitting between them. Per germline, CDR1 SGHVS and CDR2 FQNEAQ. This CDR3 has 14 residues. The CDR3 DNA reads TGTGCCAGCAGCTTATGGGGTCTGGCAGATACGCAGTATTTT. Its translation is CASSLWGLADTQYF.

This clonotype was counted ten times or more. V usage is TRBV21-1 and J usage is TRBJ2-7; TRBD1, the D gene given by the table, was not confirmed from the DNA. TRBV21-1 is designated a pseudogene. The CDR3 has 16 amino acids. The CDR3 DNA reads as TGTGCCAGCAGCGGGGGACACCGGGGAAGCTCCTACGAGCAGTACGTC. Protein product: CASSGGHRGSSYEQYV.

The chain has TRBV20-1 and TRBJ1-1; maybe TRBD1 (6 bases). The V gene lost 3 bases and the J gene lost 0 bases, with 11 bases spanning the gap. The CDR3 is 14 residues long. The germline CDR1 and CDR2 sequences are DFQATT and SNEGSKA (reference sequence). The CDR3 DNA sequence: TGCAGTGCTAGGGACAGCTTAATGAACACTGAAGCTTTCTTT. Translating gives CSARDSLMNTEAFF.

The J gene is TRBJ1-1, the V gene TRBV12-3 or TRBV12-4, with a tentative D call TRBD1 (5 bases). This CDR3 spans 12 amino acids. Between the trimmed V and J ends, which lost 3 bases and 11 bases, there was a span of 13 bases. CDR3 nucleotides: TGTGCCAGCAGTTTTTTGGGGCGCGAGGCTTTCTTT. This sequence encodes CASSFLGREAFF.

This clonotype was detected a few times. The chain employs TRBV5-1 and TRBJ2-5; 11 bases map to TRBD2. This CDR3 comprises 17 residues. V lost 0 bases and J lost 1; bases outside the gene matches: 5. In germline, CDR1 is SGHRS, CDR2 YFSETQ. DNA of the CDR3: TGCGCCAGCAGCTTGGCACTAGCGGGGGCTTTCCAAGAGACCCAGTACTTC. Its protein product is CASSLALAGAFQETQYF.

This clonotype was seen a few times. J is TRBJ2-5 and V is TRBV5-1; 9 nucleotides agree with TRBD1. The CDR3 length is 15 residues. Germline V lookup: CDR1 SGHRS, CDR2 YFSETQ. Trimming cost V 2 bases and J 4 bases; bases outside gene matches: 6. CDR3 region: CASSLTGGLGETQYF. The CDR3 region has the DNA TGCGCCAGCAGCTTAACAGGGGGCCTGGGAGAGACCCAGTACTTC.

This clonotype was detected only a few times. The CDR3 nucleotides read TGTGCCAGCAGCGGGACAGGGGTCCGAGGCTCCTACAATGAGCAGTTCTTC. Translation gives CASSGTGVRGSYNEQFF. The chain carries TRBV7-9 and TRBJ2-1; 10 bases are shared with TRBD1. Germline V gene sequence: CDR1 SEHNR, CDR2 FQNEAQ (reference sequence). The junction had 7 bases not matched to a gene; V was cut back by 5 bases and J by 0 bases. The CDR3 runs to 17 residues.

A few counts support this clonotype. V gene TRBV12-3 or TRBV12-4 combines with J gene TRBJ2-7, with D possibly called TRBD1 or TRBD2 (5 bases each). V lost 5 bases, J lost 6 bases, and 17 bases lay in between. The CDR3 consists of 14 residues. The CDR3 nucleotides read TGTGCCAGCAGTCCTCCGGGACCCCTGTCCGAGCAGTACGTC. Its protein is CASSPPGPLSEQYV.

This clonotype was picked up one time. The V gene is TRBV9, the J gene TRBJ1-5; a possible D gene is TRBD1 (5 bases). Deletions cut 0 bases from V and 7 bases from J, with 14 bases between. The germline gives CDR1 SGDLS, CDR2 YYNGEE. This CDR3 comprises 15 residues. CDR3 sequence (DNA): TGTGCCAGCAGCGTAGATGGGGGAAGAGGGCAGCCCCAGCATTTT. Translating it yields CASSVDGGRGQPQHF.

This clonotype has a count of ten or more. The chain employs TRBV29-1 and TRBJ1-5; possible D gene TRBD1, 5 bases. CDR1 SQVTM and CDR2 ANQGSEA come from the germline V gene. V lost 2 bases and J 7 bases, leaving 12 bases between the germline ends. CDR3 length equals 13 residues. The CDR3 bases are TGCAGCGTTGAAATAGGGGAAGGCCAGCCCCAGCATTTT. It is translated as CSVEIGEGQPQHF.

V gene TRBV3-1 combines with J gene TRBJ1-6; D is unresolved. Per germline, CDR1 LGHDT and CDR2 YNNKEL (reference sequence). Trimming shortened V by 4 bases and J by 1 base, and 14 bases separated the two germline ends. The CDR3 is 17 residues long. CDR3 sequence: CASSLPRFGSYNSPLHF. In DNA form, the CDR3 reads TGTGCCAGCAGCCTTCCCCGGTTCGGATCCTATAATTCACCCCTCCACTTT.

This clonotype was seen only a few times. The CDR3 reads CASSLNGVLLDEQFF. The CDR3 DNA reads TGCGCCAGCAGCTTGAATGGAGTACTACTGGATGAGCAGTTCTTC. The chain couples TRBV5-1 to TRBJ2-1; D is ambiguous. V gave up 1 base and J gave up 8 bases, with 16 bases separating them. The CDR3 has 15 amino acids. Germline CDR1 is SGHRS and CDR2 is YFSETQ.

This clonotype came up a few times. The rearrangement joins TRBV6-6 to TRBJ1-6; weak D call: TRBD1 (6 bases). Trimming removed 6 bases at V and 14 bases at J, with 20 bases between. CDR1 and CDR2 (germline): MNHNY, SVGAGI (reference sequence). This CDR3 is 14 amino acids long. CDR3 sequence: CASRQTGGVTTLHF. CDR3 DNA: TGTGCCAGCAGGCAGACGGGGGGCGTTACCACCCTCCACTTT.

This clonotype was observed a few times. V gene TRBV5-1 combines with J gene TRBJ2-2, with D unclear. V lost 0 bases and J 1 base, leaving 4 bases between the germline ends. Germline CDR1 and CDR2: SGHRS and YFSETQ. CDR3 length equals 14 residues. CDR3 loop: CASSLEGNTGELFF. The CDR3 nucleotides read TGCGCCAGCAGCTTGGAGGGGAACACCGGGGAGCTGTTTTTT.

This clonotype was picked up a small number of times. The chain combines TRBV6-5 with TRBJ2-7, with no clear D. The CDR3 is made up of 14 amino acids. V was clipped by 0 bases and J by 5 bases, with 11 bases between them. Looked up from germline, CDR1 is MNHEY and CDR2 is SVGAGI. The CDR3 loop reads CASSYSGGFNEQYF. In nucleotides, the CDR3 is TGTGCCAGCAGTTACTCTGGTGGTTTCAACGAGCAGTACTTC.

This clonotype has only a few counts. The chain recombines TRBV7-2 with TRBJ1-1; D call uncertain. Germline CDR1 and CDR2: SGHTA and FQGNSA. CDR3 length: 14 residues. The V gene lost 3 bases and the J gene lost 5 bases, with 13 bases spanning the gap. The CDR3: CASSFGSIRTEAFF. The CDR3 nucleotides are TGTGCCAGCAGCTTCGGGTCCATTCGGACTGAAGCTTTCTTT.

This chain uses TRBV20-1 with TRBJ2-5; 8 bases match TRBD2. The CDR3 has 16 residues. The V gene end was trimmed by 3 bases and the J gene end by 0 bases; junction bases not matched to a gene: 9. The germline V gene encodes CDR1 DFQATT and CDR2 SNEGSKA (reference sequence). CDR3 in DNA: TGCAGTGCTAGGGGTGGACTAGCCGCGTACCAAGAGACCCAGTACTTC. Encoded protein: CSARGGLAAYQETQYF.

This chain joins TRBV3-1 and TRBJ2-5, with 7 bases aligning to TRBD2. In germline, CDR1 is LGHDT, CDR2 YNNKEL (reference sequence). This CDR3 comprises 16 residues. Trimming took 1 base from V and 2 from J; bases not matched to a gene: 7. The CDR3 loop reads CASSQALRGEQETQYF. Written as DNA, the CDR3 is TGTGCCAGCAGCCAAGCGCTCCGGGGGGAACAAGAGACCCAGTACTTC.

The chain uses TRBV15 and TRBJ2-7; TRBD1 agrees at 7 bases. The CDR3 totals 14 residues. V was pared by 2 bases and J by 2 bases, with 3 bases of the junction left unmatched. Germline V CDR1 and CDR2: LNHNV, YYDKDF (reference sequence). CDR3 DNA: TGTGCCACCAGCAGAACCGGGACAGCCTACGAGCAGTACTTC. Its translation is CATSRTGTAYEQYF.

This rearrangement joins TRBV18 to TRBJ2-3; D unresolved. CDR3 size: 14 residues. The V gene's germline CDR1 is KGHSH and CDR2 LQKENI. Trimming pared 3 bases from V and 5 bases from J, leaving 12 bases between. The CDR3 DNA sequence: TGTGCCAGCTCACCGACCCCAGTCCAAGATACGCAGTATTTT. Translating it yields CASSPTPVQDTQYF.

The genes are TRBV5-1 and TRBJ2-3, with D unclear. Trimming removed 6 bases from V and 6 bases from J, with 11 bases in between. Germline V gives CDR1 SGHRS, CDR2 YFSETQ. The CDR3 contains 12 residues. CDR3 residues: CASNPDGDTQYF. CDR3 bases: TGCGCCAGCAACCCCGACGGGGATACGCAGTATTTT.

This clonotype has just a few counts. This rearrangement joins TRBV5-6 to TRBJ2-1, with D possibly being TRBD2 (5 bases). The CDR3 covers 12 residues. CDR1 and CDR2 from the germline V gene are SGHDT and YYEEEE. V lost 6 bases to trimming and J lost 9 bases, with 13 bases between them. CDR3 protein: CASTLRRGEQFF. As DNA, the CDR3 is TGTGCCAGCACCTTAAGACGGGGTGAGCAGTTCTTC.

This clonotype was detected only a few times. This chain joins TRBV6-2 or TRBV6-3 and TRBJ1-2; D remains ambiguous. The CDR3 sequence is 12 residues long. V dropped 6 bases and J dropped 7 bases, with 12 bases sitting between them. CDR1 is MNHEY and CDR2 is SVGEGT in the germline V gene. CDR3 DNA sequence: TGTGCCAGCAGCCGTCTCCGGTTTGGCTACACCTTC. Its translation: CASSRLRFGYTF.